The 4 T cell receptor beta chains listed next were all sequenced from one sample in a study of CD8+ T cells in alopecia areata. As to treatment: oral pan-JAK inhibitor, 5-10 mg twice daily. Sequencing relied on a cDNA template that was reverse transcribed from extracted RNA. The repertoire was sequenced with immunoSEQ multiplex PCR; TCRdb's copy has only in-frame clones and lacks some. The table shows 130,000 to 150,000 clones, with about four fifths occurring only once. The sequenced sample was CD8+ T cells sorted from blood, obtained at week 4, from a patient treated with tofacitinib. These receptor sequences come from a human donor with alopecia areata.

The rearrangement joins TRBV30 to TRBJ2-7, with a tentative D call TRBD1 (6 bases). The CDR3 has 13 amino acids. Trimming left V 2 bases short and J 4 bases short, with 12 bases between. The germline V gene has CDR1 GTSNPN and CDR2 SVGIG (reference sequence). Here the CDR3 reads CAWSRTVEYEQYF. CDR3 nucleotide sequence: TGTGCCTGGAGTAGGACAGTGGAATACGAGCAGTACTTC.

The V gene is TRBV13, the J gene TRBJ2-3; D uncertain. This CDR3 comprises 12 residues. The germline gives CDR1 PRHDT, CDR2 FYEKMQ (reference sequence). Trimming shortened V by 3 bases and J by 2 bases, and 3 bases separated the two germline ends. The CDR3 bases are TGTGCCAGCAGCTTTCCCACAGATACGCAGTATTTT. Translated, it gives CASSFPTDTQYF.

The chain employs TRBV7-2 and TRBJ1-4; perhaps TRBD1 as D (5 bases). There are 16 residues in the CDR3. The germline V gene has CDR1 SGHTA and CDR2 FQGNSA. Deletions cut 5 bases from V and 6 bases from J, with 19 bases between. In DNA, the CDR3 is TGTGCCAGCAGCCTAGAGACCCAACAGGTTTATGAAAAACTGTTTTTT. Translated, it gives CASSLETQQVYEKLFF.

The chain employs TRBV6-5 and TRBJ1-1; 9 bases map to TRBD1. V lost 6 bases and J lost 3; bases outside the gene matches: 2. This CDR3 region has 13 residues. Germline V gene data show CDR1 as MNHEY and CDR2 as SVGAGI. CDR3 residues: CASRTGGYTEAFF. The CDR3 DNA reads TGTGCCAGCAGAACAGGGGGCTACACTGAAGCTTTCTTT.